The 22 T cell receptor beta chains below were found in one sample sequenced in a study of T cells after somatic rescue of genetic block. Profiled with immunoSEQ multiplex PCR; TCRdb holds only in-frame clones, not every one. The table has around 67,000 clones, about 90% seen once; the top ten hold around 3%. The sample comprised peripheral blood mononuclear cells (PBMCs). The receptor source for this set is a man aged 40-49 years.

This sequence joins TRBV18 and TRBJ1-1; D not resolved. The germline V and J ends were trimmed by 2 bases and 3 bases, with 7 bases remaining between them. This CDR3 has 13 amino acids. Germline V gene sequence: CDR1 KGHSH, CDR2 LQKENI. The CDR3: CASSPGRDTEAFF. The CDR3 DNA is TGTGCCAGCTCACCAGGGAGGGACACTGAAGCTTTCTTT.

The chain is built from TRBV4-2 and TRBJ2-3, with D possibly being TRBD1 or TRBD2 (5 bases each). CDR3 length: 12 amino acids. With 3 bases removed from V and 9 bases from J, the gap between germline ends came to 10 bases. CDR1 and CDR2 from the germline V gene are LGHNA and YNFKEQ. CDR3 nucleotide sequence: TGTGCCAGCAGCCAGGTCGGGGCCACGCAGTATTTT. Translating it yields CASSQVGATQYF.

Only one count was recorded for this clone. The chain is built from TRBV7-9 and TRBJ2-1; 13 bases fit TRBD2. Germline lookup yields CDR1 SEHNR and CDR2 FQNEAQ (reference sequence). With 0 bases clipped from V and 7 bases from J, the junction kept 6 bases outside the gene matches. The CDR3 loop spans 17 amino acids. CDR3 loop: CASSLAPGLAGSNEQFF. CDR3 nucleotide sequence: TGTGCCAGCAGCTTAGCCCCGGGACTAGCGGGGTCAAATGAGCAGTTCTTC.

Here the CDR3 reads CASSLWGEQYF. The CDR3 DNA is TGTGCCAGCAGCTTGTGGGGCGAGCAGTACTTC. The chain couples TRBV5-6 to TRBJ2-7; no reliable D call. Trimming removed 1 base from V and 6 bases from J, with 5 bases in between. Germline CDR1 and CDR2: SGHDT and YYEEEE. This CDR3 comprises 11 residues.

This chain joins TRBV5-4 and TRBJ2-1; D could derive from TRBD1 or TRBD2 (5 bases each). Trimming removed 1 base at V and 5 bases at J, with 10 bases between. In germline, CDR1 is SGHNT, CDR2 YYREEE (reference sequence). CDR3 length equals 14 residues. CDR3 nucleotides: TGTGCCAGCAGCTTGTTTGGGGGTCACAATGAGCAGTTCTTC. This sequence encodes CASSLFGGHNEQFF.

This chain uses TRBV15 with TRBJ2-5, with 10 positions matching TRBD1. CDR1 and CDR2 from the germline V gene are LNHNV and YYDKDF (reference sequence). The J segment lost 5 bases and the V segment lost 5 bases, leaving 14 bases of the junction unmatched. This CDR3 contains 17 residues. The CDR3 is CATSLNPGQGIGETQYF. CDR3 DNA sequence: TGTGCCACCAGCCTAAACCCGGGACAGGGGATCGGGGAGACCCAGTACTTC.

The chain is built from TRBV7-9 and TRBJ1-2; D remains unclear. Trimming removed 0 bases from V and 8 bases from J, with 13 bases in between. Germline V lookup: CDR1 SEHNR, CDR2 FQNEAQ (reference sequence). The CDR3 is 14 amino acids. CDR3 residues: CASSLALESRGYTF. DNA of the CDR3: TGTGCCAGCAGCTTAGCCCTTGAATCGAGGGGCTACACCTTC.

CDR3 sequence: CASSLGPGGTAYNSPLHF. The CDR3 bases are TGTGCCAGCAGCTTGGGACCCGGGGGGACAGCATATAATTCACCCCTCCACTTT. This chain links TRBV5-4 with TRBJ1-6; 7 nucleotides match TRBD1. The germline V gene has CDR1 SGHNT and CDR2 YYREEE (reference sequence). V gave up 0 bases and J gave up 4 bases; unmatched junction bases: 10. CDR3 size: 18 residues.

The chain joins TRBV5-6 to TRBJ2-1, with D unresolved. Germline lookup yields CDR1 SGHDT and CDR2 YYEEEE. The CDR3 runs 13 residues. V dropped 6 bases and J dropped 12 bases, with 19 bases sitting between them. The CDR3 sequence: CASTDPRGWGQFF. CDR3 nucleotides: TGTGCCAGCACCGACCCCCGAGGCTGGGGGCAGTTCTTC.

V and J are TRBV11-2 and TRBJ2-3, with TRBD2 identical over 8 bases. Trimming at V came to 1 base and at J to 5 bases, leaving 8 bases not matched to a gene. This CDR3 has 16 residues. Germline loops: CDR1 SGHAT, CDR2 FQNNGV. In nucleotides, the CDR3 is TGTGCCAGCAGCTTAGTCGGCGGGGGGCCCGTAGATACGCAGTATTTT. Translated: CASSLVGGGPVDTQYF.

The rearrangement links TRBV11-2 to TRBJ2-1, with D perhaps TRBD1 or TRBD2 (6 bases each). Germline V gene data show CDR1 as SGHAT and CDR2 as FQNNGV. Trimming left V 3 bases short and J 4 bases short, with 13 bases between. The CDR3 has 15 amino acids. In DNA form, the CDR3 reads TGTGCCAGCAGCTTTGTGTCGGGGGCGTACAATGAGCAGTTCTTC. Protein product: CASSFVSGAYNEQFF.

V usage is TRBV7-2 and J usage is TRBJ1-3, with TRBD1 as a possible D gene (6 bases). Germline V gene sequence: CDR1 SGHTA, CDR2 FQGNSA. V was cut by 1 base and J by 2 bases, with 12 bases left in between. This CDR3 spans 16 amino acids. CDR3 sequence reads: CASSLGSGAAGNTIYF. The CDR3 DNA follows: TGTGCCAGCAGCTTAGGTTCGGGGGCGGCTGGAAACACCATATATTTT.

The rearrangement uses TRBV7-2 and TRBJ1-2; D might be TRBD1 (5 bases). Trimming cost V 2 bases and J 2 bases, with 9 bases left between them. The germline V gene has CDR1 SGHTA and CDR2 FQGNSA. The CDR3 is 14 residues long. DNA for the CDR3: TGTGCCAGCAGCTTACAGGGTGGGAACTATGGCTACACCTTC. It yields the protein CASSLQGGNYGYTF. Together with reference TRBV7-2 and TRBJ1-2, the CDR3 gives the full variable domain: GAGVSQSPSNKVTEKGKDVELRCDPISGHTALYWYRQSLGQGLEFLIYFQGNSAPDKSGLPSDRFSAERTGGSVSTLTIQRTQQEDSAVYLCASSLQGGNYGYTFGSGTRLTVV.

The V and J genes are TRBV25-1 and TRBJ2-7; the D gene is possibly TRBD2 (6 bases). With 11 bases removed from V and 6 bases from J, the gap between germline ends came to 14 bases. The CDR3 consists of 11 residues. In germline, CDR1 is MGHDK, CDR2 SYGVNS. Here the CDR3 DNA reads TGTGCCGGGGGGAGGTTGGGCGAGCAGTACTTC. It codes for CAGGRLGEQYF.

The chain links TRBV10-3 to TRBJ1-1; D perhaps matches TRBD1 (5 bases). The V gene lost 0 bases and the J gene lost 3 bases, with 8 bases spanning the gap. This CDR3 spans 14 amino acids. CDR1 is ENHRY and CDR2 is SYGVKD in the germline V gene. The CDR3 protein is CAISESSRDTEAFF. CDR3 in DNA: TGTGCCATCAGTGAGTCGAGCAGGGACACTGAAGCTTTCTTT.

The chain is built from TRBV10-3 and TRBJ2-1; D unresolved. With 2 bases removed from V and 5 bases from J, the gap between germline ends came to 10 bases. The CDR3 consists of 14 residues. Per germline, CDR1 ENHRY and CDR2 SYGVKD. The chain's CDR3 is CAISEAAKHNEQFF. The DNA for the CDR3 is TGTGCCATCAGTGAGGCAGCAAAACACAATGAGCAGTTCTTC.

The chain employs TRBV16 and TRBJ2-1, with a weak D call TRBD2 (6 bases). The CDR3 runs to 15 residues. Trimming stripped 4 bases from V and 1 base from J, with 11 bases between. Germline V lookup: CDR1 KGHSY, CDR2 FQNENV. CDR3 in DNA: TGTGCCAGCAGCCCATCGGGGGTTTCCTACAATGAGCAGTTCTTC. Protein sequence: CASSPSGVSYNEQFF.

This chain joins TRBV5-6 and TRBJ2-2, with D tentatively TRBD1 (5 bases). With 0 bases removed from V and 7 bases from J, the gap between germline ends came to 10 bases. Germline V gene data show CDR1 as SGHDT and CDR2 as YYEEEE. The CDR3 has 14 amino acids. CDR3 in DNA: TGTGCCAGCAGCTTGGCAGGGTTAAGCGGGGAGCTGTTTTTT. Its protein product is CASSLAGLSGELFF. Variable domain in full (rest from reference TRBV5-6 and TRBJ2-2): DAGVTQSPTHLIKTRGQQVTLRCSPKSGHDTVSWYQQALGQGPQFIFQYYEEEERQRGNFPDRFSGHQFPNYSSELNVNALLLGDSALYLCASSLAGLSGELFFGEGSRLTVL.

This clone occurred once. This chain joins TRBV2 and TRBJ2-3, with D possibly TRBD1 on 6 matching bases. V lost 5 bases to trimming and J lost 0 bases, with 15 bases between them. Looked up from germline, CDR1 is SNHLY and CDR2 is FYNNEI. This CDR3 is 16 amino acids long. DNA for the CDR3: TGTGCCAGCAGTACTCCCCTTGGACAGAGCACAGATACGCAGTATTTT. Translation: CASSTPLGQSTDTQYF.

The chain uses TRBV7-9 and TRBJ2-7, with D unresolved. Germline V gene sequence: CDR1 SEHNR, CDR2 FQNEAQ (reference sequence). Between the trimmed V and J ends, which lost 1 base and 6 bases, there was a span of 10 bases. This CDR3 has 13 residues. The CDR3 loop reads CASSLGYGSEQYF. CDR3 bases: TGTGCCAGCAGCTTAGGTTACGGGTCCGAGCAGTACTTC. The full variable domain, with the rest looked up from reference TRBV7-9 and TRBJ2-7, is DTGVSQNPRHKITKRGQNVTFRCDPISEHNRLYWYRQTLGQGPEFLTYFQNEAQLEKSRLLSDRFSAERPKGSFSTLEIQRTEQGDSAMYLCASSLGYGSEQYFGPGTRLTVT.

This clone was seen more than once but under ten times. This CDR3 is CASSRTGTNTEAFF. In nucleotides, the CDR3 is TGTGCCAGTAGTAGAACAGGGACGAACACTGAAGCTTTCTTT. This rearrangement joins TRBV19 to TRBJ1-1, with D maybe TRBD1 (6 bases). The germline V gene has CDR1 LNHDA and CDR2 SQIVND (reference sequence). The CDR3 length is 14 residues. Trimming shortened V by 4 bases and J by 1 base, and 10 bases separated the two germline ends.

The chain links TRBV5-4 to TRBJ2-7; unclear D gene. Germline V gene lookup returns CDR1 SGHNT and CDR2 YYREEE (reference sequence). V dropped 4 bases and J dropped 5 bases, with 13 bases sitting between them. The CDR3 is 13 residues long. This chain's CDR3 is CASSRQQGDEQYF. CDR3 DNA sequence: TGTGCCAGCAGCCGACAACAAGGAGACGAGCAGTACTTC.